Here is one T cell receptor (beta chain) with its context. Original analysis: Estimation of nucleated cell counts was performed using reference gene primer amplification. Assay: immunoSEQ multiplex PCR; the TCRdb copy retains only in-frame clones and omits some. V and J calls and clone size come straight from that table; D and trimming were deduced from the DNA. The sample comprises 250,000 to 400,000 clones, roughly nine tenths of which are singletons, and 2% to 3% rests with the top ten. The entry originates in a study of blood T cell repertoires in COVID-19. Study-level background: The United States, Italy and Spain provided the acute and convalescent COVID-19 samples. T cells, B-cell-depleted T cells, or PBMCs supplied cDNA or gDNA.

V was shortened by 3 bases and J by 7 bases, with 13 bases between the two germline ends. The CDR3 covers 14 residues. The V gene's germline CDR1 is SGHVS and CDR2 FQNEAQ. Sequenced input: PBMCs or T cells enriched from blood (not recorded which). The clonotype originates from a man aged 60-69 years who had recovered from COVID-19. The genes are TRBV7-8 and TRBJ2-1; D may be TRBD1 (6 bases). Here the CDR3 DNA reads TGTGCCAGCAGCTTGGTTTACAGGGTAAATGAGCAGTTCTTC. It encodes CASSLVYRVNEQFF.